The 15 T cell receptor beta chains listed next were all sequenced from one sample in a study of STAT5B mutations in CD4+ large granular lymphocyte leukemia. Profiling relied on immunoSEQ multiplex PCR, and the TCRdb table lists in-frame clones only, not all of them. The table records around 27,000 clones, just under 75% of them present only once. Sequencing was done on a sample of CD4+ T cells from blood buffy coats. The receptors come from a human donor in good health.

The CDR3 DNA follows: TGCGCCAGCAAGGCGGGGGAGATCGGTGGTGAGCAGTTCTTC. Its translation: CASKAGEIGGEQFF. The chain recombines TRBV5-1 with TRBJ2-1; 7 bases map to TRBD2. The CDR3 contains 14 residues. Per germline, CDR1 SGHRS and CDR2 YFSETQ. The V segment lost 6 bases and the J segment 9 bases; nucleotides outside the gene matches: 12.

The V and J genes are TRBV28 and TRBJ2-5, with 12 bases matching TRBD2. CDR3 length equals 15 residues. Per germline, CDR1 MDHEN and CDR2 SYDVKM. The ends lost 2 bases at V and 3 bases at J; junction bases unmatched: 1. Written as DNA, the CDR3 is TGTGCCAGCAGTTTAGCTAGCGGGGGGGAAGAGACCCAGTACTTC. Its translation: CASSLASGGEETQYF. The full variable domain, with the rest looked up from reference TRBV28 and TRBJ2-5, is DVKVTQSSRYLVKRTGEKVFLECVQDMDHENMFWYRQDPGLGLRLIYFSYDVKMKEKGDIPEGYSVSREKKERFSLILESASTNQTSMYLCASSLASGGEETQYFGPGTRLLVL.

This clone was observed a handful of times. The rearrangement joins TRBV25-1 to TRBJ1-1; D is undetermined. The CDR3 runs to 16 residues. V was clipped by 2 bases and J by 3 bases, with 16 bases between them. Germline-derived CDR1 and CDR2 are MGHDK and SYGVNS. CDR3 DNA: TGTGCCAGCAGTGAAGGTGGCAGGCCTGGGGACACTGAAGCTTTCTTT. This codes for CASSEGGRPGDTEAFF.

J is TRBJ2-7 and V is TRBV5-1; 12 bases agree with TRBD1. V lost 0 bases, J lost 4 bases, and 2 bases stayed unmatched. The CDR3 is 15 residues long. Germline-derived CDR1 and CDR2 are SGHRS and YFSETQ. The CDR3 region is CASSLGDRGRYEQYF. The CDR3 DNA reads TGCGCCAGCAGCTTGGGGGACAGGGGGCGGTACGAGCAGTACTTC.

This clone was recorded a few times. The CDR3 region is CASSSAYEQYF. The CDR3 DNA reads as TGTGCCAGCAGCTCGGCCTACGAGCAGTACTTC. This rearrangement joins TRBV7-9 to TRBJ2-7; D unresolved. The CDR3 totals 11 residues. Germline V CDR1 and CDR2: SEHNR, FQNEAQ (reference sequence). Trimming pared 4 bases from V and 2 bases from J, leaving 3 bases between. The entire variable domain, with the rest obtained from reference TRBV7-9 and TRBJ2-7, is as follows: DTGVSQNPRHKITKRGQNVTFRCDPISEHNRLYWYRQTLGQGPEFLTYFQNEAQLEKSRLLSDRFSAERPKGSFSTLEIQRTEQGDSAMYLCASSSAYEQYFGPGTRLTVT.

CDR3 region: CASRINIQYF. The CDR3 nucleotides are TGCGCCAGCAGGATAAACATTCAGTACTTC. The rearrangement links TRBV23-1 to TRBJ2-4; no definite D call. TRBV23-1 is treated as an ORF (open reading frame) with a function not yet certain. Trimming removed 6 bases from V and 6 bases from J, with 3 bases in between. This CDR3 is 10 amino acids long.

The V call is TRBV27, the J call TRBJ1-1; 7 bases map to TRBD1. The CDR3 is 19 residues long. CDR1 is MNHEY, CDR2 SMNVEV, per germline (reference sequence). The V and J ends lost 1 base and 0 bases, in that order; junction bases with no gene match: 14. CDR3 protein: CASSLFGIRDRTMNTEAFF. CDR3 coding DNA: TGTGCCAGCAGTTTATTTGGCATCCGGGACAGAACGATGAACACTGAAGCTTTCTTT.

Written as DNA, the CDR3 is TGTGCCAGCAGCTTTAGGGCGATTGCCGGGGAGCTGTTTTTT. Translated, it gives CASSFRAIAGELFF. The chain uses TRBV7-2 and TRBJ2-2, with D unclear. Deletions cut 3 bases from V and 6 bases from J, with 11 bases between. The length of the CDR3 is 14 residues. CDR1 SGHTA and CDR2 FQGNSA come from the germline V gene. Supplemented by reference TRBV7-2 and TRBJ2-2, the full variable domain reads GAGVSQSPSNKVTEKGKDVELRCDPISGHTALYWYRQSLGQGLEFLIYFQGNSAPDKSGLPSDRFSAERTGGSVSTLTIQRTQQEDSAVYLCASSFRAIAGELFFGEGSRLTVL.

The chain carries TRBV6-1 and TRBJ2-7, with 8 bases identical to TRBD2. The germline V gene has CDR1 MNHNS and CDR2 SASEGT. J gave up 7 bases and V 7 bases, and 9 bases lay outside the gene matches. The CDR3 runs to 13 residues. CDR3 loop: CASTQTSVGEQYF. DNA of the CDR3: TGTGCCAGCACCCAGACTAGCGTGGGGGAGCAGTACTTC.

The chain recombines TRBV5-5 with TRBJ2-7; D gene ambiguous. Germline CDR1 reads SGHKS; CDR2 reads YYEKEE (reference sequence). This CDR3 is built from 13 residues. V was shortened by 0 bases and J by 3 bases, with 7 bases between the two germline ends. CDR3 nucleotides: TGTGCCAGCAGCTTGGATGGGTTCTACGAGCAGTACTTC. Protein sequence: CASSLDGFYEQYF. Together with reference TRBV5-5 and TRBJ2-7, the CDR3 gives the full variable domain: DAGVTQSPTHLIKTRGQQVTLRCSPISGHKSVSWYQQVLGQGPQFIFQYYEKEERGRGNFPDRFSARQFPNYSSELNVNALLLGDSALYLCASSLDGFYEQYFGPGTRLTVT.

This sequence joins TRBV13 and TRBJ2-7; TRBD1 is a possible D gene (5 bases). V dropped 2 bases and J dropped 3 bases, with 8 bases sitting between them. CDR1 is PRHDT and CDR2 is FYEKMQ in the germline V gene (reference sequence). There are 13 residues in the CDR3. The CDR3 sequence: CASSLSGLYEQYF. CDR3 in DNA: TGTGCCAGCAGCTTATCAGGGCTCTACGAGCAGTACTTC.

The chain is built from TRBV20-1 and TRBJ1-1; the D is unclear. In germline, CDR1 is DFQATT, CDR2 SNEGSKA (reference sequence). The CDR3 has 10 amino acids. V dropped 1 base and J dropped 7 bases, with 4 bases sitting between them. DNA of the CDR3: TGCAGTGCTAGAGTGATTGAAGCTTTCTTT. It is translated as CSARVIEAFF.

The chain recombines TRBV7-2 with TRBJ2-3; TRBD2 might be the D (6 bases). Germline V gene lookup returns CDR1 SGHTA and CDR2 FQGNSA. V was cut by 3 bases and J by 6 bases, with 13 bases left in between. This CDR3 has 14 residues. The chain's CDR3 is CASSFSPGGDTQYF. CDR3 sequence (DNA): TGTGCCAGCAGCTTCAGCCCTGGAGGGGATACGCAGTATTTT.

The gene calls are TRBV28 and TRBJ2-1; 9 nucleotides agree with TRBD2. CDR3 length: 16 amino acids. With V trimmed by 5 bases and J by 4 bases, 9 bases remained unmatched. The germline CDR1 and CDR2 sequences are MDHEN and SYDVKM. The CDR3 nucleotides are TGTGCCAGCAGTGTCCAGGCGGGAGGGAGGTACAATGAGCAGTTCTTC. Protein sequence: CASSVQAGGRYNEQFF.

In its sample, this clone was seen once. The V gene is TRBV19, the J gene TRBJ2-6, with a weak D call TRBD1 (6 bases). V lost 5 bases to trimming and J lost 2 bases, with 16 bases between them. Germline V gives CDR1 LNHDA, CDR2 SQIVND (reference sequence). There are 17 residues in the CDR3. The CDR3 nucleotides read TGTGCCAGTAGTTCCCGGACAGAGGGCACTGGGGCCAACGTCCTGACTTTC. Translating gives CASSSRTEGTGANVLTF.